The 15 T cell receptor beta chains below were found in one sample sequenced in a study of cytomegalovirus exposure and HLA in healthy donors. PCR involved 60 Vbeta and 13 Jbeta primers. Here immunoSEQ multiplex PCR was the method, and the copy in TCRdb shows in-frame clones only, minus some. The sample table includes 130,000 or so clones. The sample was PBMCs. The receptors stem from a young woman in good health and CMV-seronegative.

The CDR3 region is CASSEGKLADYEQYF. The DNA of the CDR3 is TGCGCCAGCAGCGAGGGGAAACTAGCGGATTACGAGCAGTACTTC. The chain uses TRBV5-1 and TRBJ2-7, with 8 bases lining up with TRBD2. The CDR3 has 15 amino acids. V was clipped by 4 bases and J by 4 bases; unmatched bases: 10. Germline V gene lookup returns CDR1 SGHRS and CDR2 YFSETQ.

V is TRBV10-2 and J is TRBJ1-2, with 7 bases identical to TRBD1. The trim removed 4 bases at V and 2 bases at J, leaving 7 bases unmatched. The germline CDR1 and CDR2 sequences are WSHSY and SAAADI. There are 15 residues in the CDR3. CDR3 coding DNA: TGCGCCAGCAGTGCGAACAGGGGCGCCAACTATGGCTACACCTTC. Translation: CASSANRGANYGYTF.

The chain links TRBV25-1 to TRBJ2-1; a weak D match, TRBD2 (6 bases). With 2 bases removed from V and 6 bases from J, the gap between germline ends came to 11 bases. CDR3 length: 14 amino acids. The germline V gene has CDR1 MGHDK and CDR2 SYGVNS. This chain's CDR3 is CASSELGLLNEQFF. DNA of the CDR3: TGTGCCAGCAGTGAACTCGGACTACTCAATGAGCAGTTCTTC.

The gene calls are TRBV7-9 and TRBJ2-5; D is unresolved. Trimming stripped 1 base from V and 2 bases from J, with 11 bases between. The CDR3 has 15 residues. CDR1 SEHNR and CDR2 FQNEAQ come from the germline V gene (reference sequence). The CDR3 region has the DNA TGTGCCAGCAGCTTAGGTGGTTCGAGACAAGAGACCCAGTACTTC. Translated, it gives CASSLGGSRQETQYF.

The chain uses TRBV19 and TRBJ1-3; no definite D call. CDR3 length: 14 residues. Per the germline V gene, CDR1 is LNHDA and CDR2 is SQIVND (reference sequence). V was trimmed by 5 bases and J by 0 bases, leaving 8 bases between them. The CDR3 here is CASSAGYSGNTIYF. The DNA of the CDR3 is TGTGCCAGTAGTGCGGGCTACTCTGGAAACACCATATATTTT.

The V gene is TRBV11-3, the J gene TRBJ2-1, with 8 bases fitting TRBD1. Germline loops: CDR1 SGHNT, CDR2 YENEEA. Trimming removed 10 bases from V and 10 bases from J; junction bases left unmatched: 6. This CDR3 has 11 residues. CDR3 amino acids: CAIAGGGEQFF. The CDR3 DNA reads as TGTGCCATCGCAGGGGGCGGAGAGCAGTTCTTC. Complete variable domain (other parts from reference TRBV11-3 and TRBJ2-1): EAGVVQSPRYKIIEKKQPVAFWCNPISGHNTLYWYLQNLGQGPELLIRYENEEAVDDSQLPKDRFSAERLKGVDSTLKIQPAELGDSAVYLCAIAGGGEQFFGPGTRLTVL.

The chain has TRBV19 and TRBJ1-3; TRBD1 is a possible D gene (6 bases). The V end was cut by 2 bases, the J end by 3 bases, with 11 bases between. Germline V gene lookup returns CDR1 LNHDA and CDR2 SQIVND (reference sequence). The length of the CDR3 is 15 residues. In DNA form, the CDR3 reads TGTGCCAGTAGTATAACAGGGTCCAGTGGAAACACCATATATTTT. It translates to CASSITGSSGNTIYF.

The chain employs TRBV27 and TRBJ2-1; 10 bases agree with TRBD2. With 1 base clipped from V and 3 bases from J, the junction kept 3 bases outside the gene matches. Germline V gene data show CDR1 as MNHEY and CDR2 as SMNVEV (reference sequence). CDR3 size: 16 residues. The CDR3 reads CASSLYLAGDYNEQFF. Written as DNA, the CDR3 is TGTGCCAGCAGTTTATACCTAGCGGGGGACTACAATGAGCAGTTCTTC.

V usage is TRBV13 and J usage is TRBJ1-1; no firm D call. The CDR3 spans 13 residues. CDR1 and CDR2 from the germline V gene are PRHDT and FYEKMQ (reference sequence). Trimming took off 4 bases at V and 2 bases at J, with 8 bases between the two ends. CDR3 nucleotide sequence: TGTGCCAGCAGCTCGAGGGCCAACACTGAAGCTTTCTTT. Its translation is CASSSRANTEAFF.

V usage is TRBV6-1 and J usage is TRBJ1-1; 9 bases are a match to TRBD1. Germline V lookup: CDR1 MNHNS, CDR2 SASEGT. The CDR3 runs 13 residues. V trimming: 5 bases; J trimming: 11 bases; junction bases outside the gene matches: 9. This chain's CDR3 is CASSNPTGGGAFF. CDR3 nucleotides: TGTGCCAGCAGTAACCCTACAGGGGGCGGGGCTTTCTTT.

V usage is TRBV5-4 and J usage is TRBJ2-7, with 9 bases matching TRBD1. V shed 3 bases and J 5 bases; nucleotides not matched to a gene: 6. The CDR3 sequence is 14 residues long. Germline-derived CDR1 and CDR2 are SGHNT and YYREEE (reference sequence). The CDR3 sequence is CASSSTGGTNEQYF. In DNA form, the CDR3 reads TGTGCCAGCAGCTCCACAGGGGGCACGAACGAGCAGTACTTC.

The CDR3 bases are TGTGCCAGCAGTGCCCGAGGGGGTTACGAGCAGTACGTC. Translation: CASSARGGYEQYV. This chain joins TRBV2 and TRBJ2-7; perhaps TRBD1 as D (6 bases). Germline V gene data show CDR1 as SNHLY and CDR2 as FYNNEI. The CDR3 is 13 residues long. V was shortened by 4 bases and J by 4 bases, with 11 bases between the two germline ends.

V gene TRBV18 combines with J gene TRBJ2-5; 11 positions agree with TRBD1. There are 15 residues in the CDR3. J was trimmed by 4 bases and V by 3 bases; bases with no gene match: 4. Germline values: CDR1 KGHSH, CDR2 LQKENI. The CDR3, as DNA: TGTGCCAGCTCACCTCGGGACAGGGGGGCAGAGACCCAGTACTTC. It specifies CASSPRDRGAETQYF.

This rearrangement joins TRBV20-1 to TRBJ1-2; D uncertain. The CDR3 runs 11 residues. Trimming took off 0 bases at V and 8 bases at J, with 7 bases between the two ends. From germline, CDR1 is DFQATT and CDR2 SNEGSKA (reference sequence). The CDR3 nucleotides are TGCAGTGCTAGAGATTATGGCGGCTACACCTTC. Translated, it gives CSARDYGGYTF.

The chain carries TRBV2 and TRBJ2-1; 8 nucleotides line up with TRBD2. Germline trimming cut 9 bases from V and 10 bases from J; bases unmatched to any gene: 5. The germline CDR1 and CDR2 sequences are SNHLY and FYNNEI. The CDR3 is made up of 11 amino acids. The CDR3 coding sequence is TGTGCCAGTGAACTAGCGGCCGAGCAGTTCTTC. Translation: CASELAAEQFF.